The 26 T cell receptor beta chains listed next were all sequenced from one sample in a study of OX40 agonist ivuxolimab in advanced cancers. Sequenced by immunoSEQ multiplex PCR; TCRdb stores in-frame clones only, minus some. The sample has about 86,000 clones; roughly 89% are singletons. The sample was CD4+ or CD8+ T cells sorted from blood, taken in a trial of the OX40 agonist ivuxolimab. The receptors stem from an adult with an advanced solid tumor such as melanoma, head and neck, liver or kidney cancer.

The J gene is TRBJ2-7, the V gene TRBV2; a weak D match, TRBD2 (5 bases). This CDR3 region has 18 residues. Germline values: CDR1 SNHLY, CDR2 FYNNEI. Trimming removed 4 bases at V and 2 bases at J, with 24 bases between. In DNA, the CDR3 is TGTGCCAGCAGTGGTCTTGGGCCCCCGGGGTTCCCCACCTACGAGCAGTACTTC. It translates to CASSGLGPPGFPTYEQYF.

This rearrangement joins TRBV19 to TRBJ1-2; the match to TRBD1 covers 7 bases. V was pared by 3 bases and J by 6 bases, with 7 bases of the junction left unmatched. Germline CDR1 is LNHDA and CDR2 is SQIVND (reference sequence). The CDR3 extends over 14 amino acids. The CDR3 here is CASSIITGADGYTF. CDR3 sequence (DNA): TGTGCCAGTAGTATCATTACAGGGGCGGATGGCTACACCTTC.

The rearrangement joins TRBV5-1 to TRBJ2-1; a weak D match, TRBD1 (6 bases). CDR3 size: 16 residues. Germline values: CDR1 SGHRS, CDR2 YFSETQ. Trimming stripped 4 bases from V and 0 bases from J, with 14 bases between. The DNA for the CDR3 is TGCGCCAGCAGCCCCAACAGGGATAGCTCCTACAATGAGCAGTTCTTC. Translated, it gives CASSPNRDSSYNEQFF.

The V call is TRBV7-9, the J call TRBJ1-5; TRBD1 matches 8 bases. The germline V gene encodes CDR1 SEHNR and CDR2 FQNEAQ (reference sequence). The CDR3 contains 15 residues. Trimming took 1 base from V and 3 from J; bases not matched to a gene: 2. Here the CDR3 DNA reads TGTGCCAGCAGCTTAGGGACAGGGTTCAATCAGCCCCAGCATTTT. Its protein is CASSLGTGFNQPQHF.

J is TRBJ1-4 and V is TRBV6-6; no firm D call. The V end lost 5 bases, the J end lost 0 bases, and 10 bases lay between the germline ends. The germline gives CDR1 MNHNY, CDR2 SVGAGI (reference sequence). The CDR3 consists of 15 residues. CDR3 region: CASSPRPTTNEKLFF. Here the CDR3 DNA reads TGTGCCAGCAGTCCCCGACCTACAACTAATGAAAAACTGTTTTTT.

This chain joins TRBV30 and TRBJ2-4; perhaps TRBD1 as D (6 bases). V lost 3 bases and J 3 bases, leaving 6 bases between the germline ends. Looked up from germline, CDR1 is GTSNPN and CDR2 is SVGIG (reference sequence). CDR3 length: 12 amino acids. CDR3 region: CAWRDSKNIQYF. CDR3 sequence (DNA): TGTGCCTGGAGGGACAGCAAAAACATTCAGTACTTC.

The V and J genes are TRBV28 and TRBJ2-1; 12 bases line up with TRBD2. The germline gives CDR1 MDHEN, CDR2 SYDVKM. The CDR3 consists of 19 residues. Trimming at V came to 2 bases and at J to 4 bases, leaving 12 bases not matched to a gene. The CDR3 bases are TGTGCCAGCAGTTTACCTTCGCCGACTAGCGGGAGTAATTACAATGAGCAGTTCTTC. Its protein product is CASSLPSPTSGSNYNEQFF.

Concerning this clone itself: The junction does not match germline at one end; this may be a read error. The chain links TRBV7-7 to TRBJ2-2; possible D gene TRBD2, 6 bases. Germline V gene lookup returns CDR1 SSHAT and CDR2 FNYEAQ (reference sequence). The CDR3 length is 17 residues. DNA for the CDR3: TGTGCTAGCAGCCCCCCCCCATTTGGGGGGAGCACCGGGGAGCTGTTTTTT. Amino acids: CASSPPPFGGSTGELFF.

The rearrangement uses TRBV7-6 and TRBJ2-1; no clear D. The germline V gene encodes CDR1 SGHVS and CDR2 FNYEAQ. Trimming pared 0 bases from V and 3 bases from J, leaving 3 bases between. The CDR3 loop spans 13 amino acids. The CDR3 coding sequence is TGTGCCAGCAGCTTAGCGGACTACAATGAGCAGTTCTTC. Translation gives CASSLADYNEQFF.

The V and J genes are TRBV9 and TRBJ1-1, with a weak D call TRBD1 (5 bases). Per germline, CDR1 SGDLS and CDR2 YYNGEE. The CDR3 runs to 13 residues. V dropped 5 bases and J dropped 1 base, with 9 bases sitting between them. DNA of the CDR3: TGTGCCAGCAGTGGGGGTACGAACACTGAAGCTTTCTTT. It translates to CASSGGTNTEAFF.

The V call is TRBV7-3, the J call TRBJ2-7; 9 nucleotides match TRBD1. V trimming: 2 bases; J trimming: 5 bases; junction bases outside the gene matches: 10. The CDR3 contains 16 residues. Germline CDR1 reads SGHTA; CDR2 reads FQGTGA. CDR3 in DNA: TGTGCCAGCAGCTTAGGGGGGACAGGGTTTTTGGACGAGCAGTACTTC. It is translated as CASSLGGTGFLDEQYF.

The V gene is TRBV10-1, the J gene TRBJ2-3, with D perhaps being TRBD1 or TRBD2 (5 bases each). This CDR3 spans 17 amino acids. Trimming removed 3 bases from V and 6 bases from J, with 22 bases in between. Per the germline V gene, CDR1 is WNHNN and CDR2 is SYGVQD (reference sequence). The CDR3 sequence: CASSEHGTDTYADTQYF. The DNA for the CDR3 is TGCGCCAGCAGTGAACACGGGACGGACACCTACGCCGATACGCAGTATTTT.

This chain's CDR3 is CSARDEKLFF. Here the CDR3 DNA reads TGCAGTGCGAGGGATGAAAAACTGTTTTTT. The chain couples TRBV20-1 to TRBJ1-4; D unclear. Germline CDR1 reads DFQATT; CDR2 reads SNEGSKA (reference sequence). The CDR3 sequence is 10 residues long. Trimming pared 6 bases from V and 6 bases from J, leaving 5 bases between.

J is TRBJ1-1 and V is TRBV6-5; D is unclear. CDR3 length equals 15 residues. Trimming cost V 6 bases and J 4 bases, with 18 bases left between them. CDR1 MNHEY and CDR2 SVGAGI come from the germline V gene. This CDR3 is CASRTEDPAGTEAFF. For the CDR3, the DNA is TGTGCCAGCAGAACAGAGGACCCTGCGGGCACTGAAGCTTTCTTT.

J is TRBJ2-3 and V is TRBV4-1; D not certain. The germline V and J ends were trimmed by 4 bases and 5 bases, with 7 bases remaining between them. The CDR3 is 12 residues long. Germline V gene lookup returns CDR1 MGHRA and CDR2 YSYEKL. The CDR3 nucleotides read TGCGCCAGCAGCCGAGGCGAAGATACGCAGTATTTT. Translation: CASSRGEDTQYF.

V is TRBV9 and J is TRBJ2-1, with 7 bases lining up with TRBD2. This CDR3 contains 15 residues. Germline V lookup: CDR1 SGDLS, CDR2 YYNGEE. Trimming took 4 bases from V and 3 from J; bases not matched to a gene: 7. The CDR3 DNA sequence: TGTGCCAGCAGCCCCGCCGGCGGGGGCTACAATGAGCAGTTCTTC. Protein product: CASSPAGGGYNEQFF.

The V and J genes are TRBV14 and TRBJ1-2, with D unresolved. The CDR3 spans 13 residues. The V and J ends lost 5 bases and 7 bases respectively, with 14 bases between them. CDR1 and CDR2 from the germline V gene are SGHDN and FVKESK. The CDR3 here is CASSRPGDGGYTF. The CDR3, as DNA: TGTGCCAGCAGCAGACCGGGAGACGGTGGCTACACCTTC. The complete variable domain, with remaining parts taken from reference TRBV14 and TRBJ1-2, reads EAGVTQFPSHSVIEKGQTVTLRCDPISGHDNLYWYRRVMGKEIKFLLHFVKESKQDESGMPNNRFLAERTGGTYSTLKVQPAELEDSGVYFCASSRPGDGGYTFGSGTRLTVV.

This sequence joins TRBV27 and TRBJ2-2, with a tentative D call TRBD1 (5 bases). Trimming pared 5 bases from V and 5 bases from J, leaving 6 bases between. This CDR3 has 12 amino acids. Germline-derived CDR1 and CDR2 are MNHEY and SMNVEV (reference sequence). The CDR3 nucleotides read TGTGCCAGCAGTGGGGCGACCGGGGAGCTGTTTTTT. It yields the protein CASSGATGELFF.

This chain connects TRBV6-1 to TRBJ2-1; 11 bases fit TRBD2. Trimming took 1 base from V and 6 from J; bases not matched to a gene: 2. The CDR3 consists of 15 residues. The V gene's germline CDR1 is MNHNS and CDR2 SASEGT. CDR3 residues: CASSEETSGSNEQFF. Here the CDR3 DNA reads TGTGCCAGCAGTGAAGAAACTAGCGGGAGCAATGAGCAGTTCTTC.

This chain links TRBV27 with TRBJ1-6; D not resolved. Germline V gene data show CDR1 as MNHEY and CDR2 as SMNVEV (reference sequence). This CDR3 is 14 amino acids long. Trimming left V 1 base short and J 10 bases short, with 11 bases between. CDR3 protein: CASSLLRVGSPLHF. The CDR3 bases are TGTGCCAGCAGTTTATTAAGAGTGGGCTCACCCCTCCACTTT.

The chain combines TRBV2 with TRBJ2-7, with D hard to call. Deletions cut 4 bases from V and 2 bases from J, with 15 bases between. The germline CDR1 and CDR2 sequences are SNHLY and FYNNEI. The CDR3 runs 15 residues. CDR3 bases: TGTGCCAGCAGTGCGTTGCCCCCAAGCCCCTACGAGCAGTACTTC. Its translation: CASSALPPSPYEQYF.

V gene TRBV9 combines with J gene TRBJ2-1, with 11 bases aligning to TRBD1. The CDR3 has 19 residues. The J segment lost 5 bases and the V segment lost 0 bases, leaving 13 bases of the junction unmatched. The germline V gene encodes CDR1 SGDLS and CDR2 YYNGEE. CDR3 residues: CASSVDRTGGVFENNEQFF. The CDR3 DNA reads TGTGCCAGCAGCGTAGACAGGACAGGGGGCGTTTTTGAAAACAATGAGCAGTTCTTC. The entire variable domain, with the rest obtained from reference TRBV9 and TRBJ2-1, is as follows: DSGVTQTPKHLITATGQRVTLRCSPRSGDLSVYWYQQSLDQGLQFLIQYYNGEERAKGNILERFSAQQFPDLHSELNLSSLELGDSALYFCASSVDRTGGVFENNEQFFGPGTRLTVL.

The CDR3 region is CASRHSWTLEDTQYF. In DNA, the CDR3 is TGTGCAAGTCGCCACTCTTGGACACTTGAAGATACGCAGTATTTT. This rearrangement joins TRBV12-2 to TRBJ2-3; the D call of TRBD1 is as the table states it, not checked on the DNA. TRBV12-2 corresponds to a pseudogene. CDR3 size: 15 residues.

The V gene is TRBV7-2, the J gene TRBJ1-2; no firm D call. Germline CDR1 is SGHTA and CDR2 is FQGNSA. V lost 0 bases and J 1 base, leaving 6 bases between the germline ends. The CDR3 totals 14 residues. This CDR3 reads CASSLAAVNYGYTF. The CDR3 nucleotides read TGTGCCAGCAGCTTAGCGGCAGTTAACTATGGCTACACCTTC.

The chain employs TRBV27 and TRBJ2-1; D remains ambiguous. The germline V gene has CDR1 MNHEY and CDR2 SMNVEV (reference sequence). V lost 7 bases to trimming and J lost 4 bases, with 5 bases between them. The CDR3 sequence is 11 residues long. CDR3 in DNA: TGTGCCAGCACCAATTACAATGAGCAGTTCTTC. As protein: CASTNYNEQFF.

The chain uses TRBV10-1 and TRBJ1-1, with D unresolved. CDR1 is WNHNN and CDR2 is SYGVQD in the germline V gene (reference sequence). CDR3 length: 13 residues. Trimming took off 4 bases at V and 2 bases at J, with 8 bases between the two ends. CDR3 amino acids: CASSGRQNTEAFF. CDR3 nucleotides: TGCGCCAGCAGTGGACGACAAAACACTGAAGCTTTCTTT.